This passage covers 5 T cell receptor beta chains from one sample sequenced in a study of T cell responses to AZD1222 COVID-19 vaccine. Profiled with immunoSEQ multiplex PCR; TCRdb holds only in-frame clones, not every one. The profile shows around 84,000 clones, about 91% of them singletons. The source material was peripheral blood, sampled on day 0 of MenACWY control vaccination. Source of these receptors: an adult in good health.

The V and J genes are TRBV5-8 and TRBJ2-7; 7 bases are shared with TRBD2. Germline assignment: CDR1 SGHTS and CDR2 YDEGEE. This CDR3 has 15 residues. The junction had 5 bases not matched to a gene; V was cut back by 2 bases and J by 0 bases. The CDR3 here is CASSFSAGVSYEQYF. The CDR3 coding sequence is TGTGCCAGCAGCTTCTCGGCGGGAGTCTCCTACGAGCAGTACTTC.

The CDR3 protein is CASSLFARGQYF. In nucleotides, the CDR3 is TGTGCCAGCAGTTTATTCGCTCGTGGGCAGTACTTC. This chain joins TRBV28 and TRBJ2-7; D uncertain. Trimming took 1 base from V and 9 from J, leaving 10 bases between them. This CDR3 is 12 amino acids long. The germline CDR1 and CDR2 sequences are MDHEN and SYDVKM.

The V gene is TRBV9, the J gene TRBJ1-5, with a possible D match to TRBD1 (6 bases). The CDR3 has 14 amino acids. Trimming took 0 bases from V and 4 from J, leaving 8 bases between them. Germline V gene data show CDR1 as SGDLS and CDR2 as YYNGEE. CDR3: CASSVDGTNQPQHF. In DNA form, the CDR3 reads TGTGCCAGCAGCGTAGACGGGACAAATCAGCCCCAGCATTTT. The full variable domain, completed using reference TRBV9 and TRBJ1-5, is DSGVTQTPKHLITATGQRVTLRCSPRSGDLSVYWYQQSLDQGLQFLIQYYNGEERAKGNILERFSAQQFPDLHSELNLSSLELGDSALYFCASSVDGTNQPQHFGDGTRLSIL.

The V and J genes are TRBV27 and TRBJ1-2; TRBD1 agrees at 9 bases. The CDR3 loop spans 15 amino acids. The V and J ends lost 3 bases and 1 base, in that order; junction bases with no gene match: 3. Germline-derived CDR1 and CDR2 are MNHEY and SMNVEV (reference sequence). The CDR3 sequence: CASSFLTGGNYGYTF. CDR3 nucleotide sequence: TGTGCCAGCAGTTTTTTGACAGGGGGTAACTATGGCTACACCTTC.

This clone was seen a handful of times. This rearrangement joins TRBV3-1 (or the pseudogene TRBV3-2) to TRBJ2-2; D not certain. The CDR3 has 11 residues. Germline CDR1 is LGHDT and CDR2 is YNNKEL (reference sequence). V was trimmed by 3 bases and J by 7 bases, leaving 3 bases between them. In DNA, the CDR3 is TGTGCCAGCAGCCAGGTCGGGGAGCTGTTTTTT. This sequence encodes CASSQVGELFF.